Shown below are 24 T cell receptor beta chains from a single sample sequenced in a study of read filtering for tumor transcriptome and immune sequencing. From about 400 ng of RNA, a library with molecular barcoded alpha/delta and beta/gamma adaptors was made. TCRdb re-analysed the reads in MiXCR, keeping a single row per CDR3 protein. This sample has 75,000 to 95,000 distinct CDR3 sequences, with 20% to 25% found just once. Sequencing input: a population of CD138-negative cells sorted from bone marrow. The origin of the receptors is a donor older than 35 with multiple myeloma.

The chain combines TRBV12-3 or TRBV12-4 with TRBJ1-5; D possibly corresponds to TRBD1 (6 bases). The CDR3 totals 14 residues. Trimming took off 6 bases at V and 5 bases at J, with 14 bases between the two ends. The CDR3 coding sequence is TGTGCCAGCAGGGCTGGACAGCAATATCAGCCCCAGCATTTT. It codes for CASRAGQQYQPQHF.

With respect to this clonotype: This likely traces to a read error, being one base from a far larger clone. The CDR3 DNA sequence: TGCGCCAGCAGCCAAGTGTCTAGCGGGGGGTTAAGCTCCTACAATAAGCAGTTCTTC. Amino acid sequence: CASSQVSSGGLSSYNKQFF. V usage is TRBV4-3 and J usage is TRBJ2-1, with 11 bases aligning to TRBD2. CDR3 size: 19 residues. CDR1 and CDR2 (germline): LGHNA, YSLEER.

There are many counts of this clonotype. V and J are TRBV28 and TRBJ1-1; D is undetermined. Trimming removed 10 bases from V and 11 bases from J, with 14 bases in between. Germline loops: CDR1 MDHEN, CDR2 SYDVKM. The CDR3 has 10 amino acids. This CDR3 is CATDGFGAFF. The CDR3 region has the DNA TGTGCCACCGACGGTTTTGGGGCTTTCTTT.

The table lists this clonotype with many counts. The chain combines TRBV29-1 with TRBJ2-2; 8 positions match TRBD1. The CDR3 has 13 amino acids. Germline trimming cut 7 bases from V and 4 bases from J; bases unmatched to any gene: 5. The germline V gene has CDR1 SQVTM and CDR2 ANQGSEA. The CDR3 DNA follows: TGCAGCGCTCAGGGGGCCCTCACCGGGGAGCTGTTTTTT. It encodes CSAQGALTGELFF.

At least ten counts were recorded for this clonotype. The chain combines TRBV19 with TRBJ2-1, with 9 positions matching TRBD2. Germline CDR1 LNHDA, CDR2 SQIVND (reference sequence). V shed 7 bases and J 4 bases; nucleotides not matched to a gene: 8. This CDR3 region has 15 residues. As DNA, the CDR3 is TGTGCCAGTACCTCTAGCGGGGTCCCATACAATGAGCAGTTCTTC. It encodes CASTSSGVPYNEQFF.

This clonotype showed up many times. This chain links TRBV28 with TRBJ1-1; 8 bases are shared with TRBD1. Germline assignment: CDR1 MDHEN and CDR2 SYDVKM. J gave up 5 bases and V 7 bases, and 6 bases lay outside the gene matches. The CDR3 loop spans 13 amino acids. The CDR3 DNA is TGTGCCAGCAAGACAGGGGAGGGAACTGAAGCTTTCTTT. Translating gives CASKTGEGTEAFF.

This clonotype was seen ten or more times. The chain couples TRBV23-1 to TRBJ2-7; D unresolved. TRBV23-1 is an open reading frame, and its role is uncertain. The CDR3 runs 14 residues. Trimming left V 6 bases short and J 0 bases short, with 12 bases between. The CDR3 DNA sequence: TGCGCCAGCAGCGCGCAACAGAGCTCCTACGAGCAGTACTTC. It specifies CASSAQQSSYEQYF.

Notes on this clonotype: One junction end disagrees with the germline gene, perhaps due to a read error. This sequence joins TRBV11-3 and TRBJ2-1; 8 positions match TRBD1. Germline V gene lookup returns CDR1 SGHNT and CDR2 YENEEA. This CDR3 contains 12 residues. The CDR3 nucleotides read TGTGCCAGCAGCATCGGACAGGGACCGCAGCCCTTC. Encoded protein: CASSIGQGPQPF.

The table lists this clonotype with a few counts. The chain carries TRBV27 and TRBJ2-7, with 9 nucleotides matching TRBD2. Germline V gives CDR1 MNHEY, CDR2 SMNVEV (reference sequence). J lost 3 bases, V lost 6 bases, and 6 bases had no gene match. This CDR3 region has 14 residues. The CDR3 DNA is TGTGCCAGCAGCCGTAGCGGGGGTGGCTACGAGCAGTACTTC. Translated: CASSRSGGGYEQYF.

In this sample, this clonotype turned up many times. V usage is TRBV7-9 and J usage is TRBJ2-6; possibly TRBD1 for D (6 bases). Germline assignment: CDR1 SEHNR and CDR2 FQNEAQ (reference sequence). The CDR3 runs 16 residues. Deletions cut 2 bases from V and 2 bases from J, with 10 bases between. The CDR3 protein is CASSLSSGAGANVLTF. The CDR3 region has the DNA TGTGCCAGCAGCTTAAGTTCAGGGGCTGGGGCCAACGTCCTGACTTTC.

This clonotype was detected ten times or more. The rearrangement uses TRBV10-3 and TRBJ2-1; perhaps D is TRBD1 or TRBD2 (7 bases each). The CDR3 is 14 amino acids. In germline, CDR1 is ENHRY, CDR2 SYGVKD. Trimming pared 6 bases from V and 6 bases from J, leaving 15 bases between. The CDR3 nucleotides read TGTGCCATCAGGGGGAGGGGGCTACGCAATGAGCAGTTCTTC. This sequence encodes CAIRGRGLRNEQFF.

About this clonotype: This clone may be a read error of a much larger clone one base away. J is TRBJ2-3 and V is TRBV29-1, with D possibly matching TRBD1 (5 bases). V was trimmed by 6 bases and J by 2 bases, leaving 18 bases between them. This CDR3 contains 15 residues. CDR1 is SQVTM, CDR2 ANQGSEA, per germline. CDR3 in amino acids: CSVRPDRGLTDTQYF. CDR3 sequence (DNA): TGCAGCGTCCGCCCCGATAGGGGCCTCACAGATACGCAGTATTTT.

Of note for this clonotype: A much larger clone differs by one base, so this may be a read error. The CDR3 DNA reads TGCAGTGCAAGGGGAGTCTACGTTTCTGGGCAGTACTTC. Translating gives CSARGVYVSGQYF. The chain joins TRBV20-1 to TRBJ2-7, with D possibly being TRBD1 or TRBD2 (5 bases each). V was pared by 6 bases and J by 9 bases, with 21 bases between. CDR1 and CDR2 (germline): DFQATT, SNEGSKA (reference sequence). This CDR3 region has 13 residues.

Note on this clonotype: A much larger clone lies one base from this, so it may be a read error. This chain links TRBV20-1 with TRBJ1-2; the D gene is possibly TRBD1 (5 bases). Germline V gives CDR1 DFQATT, CDR2 SNEGSKA (reference sequence). With 2 bases removed from V and 5 bases from J, the gap between germline ends came to 12 bases. CDR3 length: 13 residues. CDR3 DNA: TGCAGTGCTAGACGGGGGGAGCTTTATGGCTACACCTTC. Protein product: CSARRGELYGYTF.

Ten or more counts support this clonotype. The rearrangement uses TRBV5-1 and TRBJ1-4; D uncertain. Germline V lookup: CDR1 SGHRS, CDR2 YFSETQ. This CDR3 contains 15 residues. V lost 0 bases and J 8 bases, leaving 14 bases between the germline ends. The CDR3 nucleotides read TGCGCCAGCAGCTTGGCCGTTACCCCTGCGGAAAAACTGTTTTTT. Translation gives CASSLAVTPAEKLFF.

This clonotype has ten or more counts. The chain carries TRBV11-2 and TRBJ2-7; a possible D gene is TRBD1 (5 bases). The V gene's germline CDR1 is SGHAT and CDR2 FQNNGV. This CDR3 spans 12 amino acids. Deletions cut 1 base from V and 10 bases from J, with 11 bases between. The CDR3 protein is CASSLAHGQQYF. CDR3 in DNA: TGTGCCAGCAGCTTAGCCCATGGACAACAGTACTTC.

There are many counts of this clonotype. V gene TRBV19 combines with J gene TRBJ1-2, with 9 bases that match TRBD1. The V gene end was trimmed by 9 bases and the J gene end by 7 bases; junction bases not matched to a gene: 9. There are 13 residues in the CDR3. The germline V gene has CDR1 LNHDA and CDR2 SQIVND (reference sequence). The chain's CDR3 is CASTKDRGSGYTF. In DNA, the CDR3 is TGTGCCAGCACCAAGGACAGGGGAAGTGGCTACACCTTC.

This clonotype was counted between two and nine times. One end of the junction is discordant with germline, which a read error may explain. The J gene is TRBJ1-1, the V gene TRBV18, with TRBD1 matching over 10 bases. The germline V gene encodes CDR1 KGHSH and CDR2 LQKENI. This CDR3 contains 16 residues. CDR3 in DNA: TGTGCCAGCTCACCACGAGGGACAGGGGCTGCCACTGAAGCTCTCTTT. Amino acid sequence: CASSPRGTGAATEALF.

This clonotype has at least ten counts. The chain combines TRBV7-9 with TRBJ2-1; D not certain. Trimming left V 4 bases short and J 4 bases short, with 8 bases between. Germline CDR1 and CDR2: SEHNR and FQNEAQ (reference sequence). The CDR3 is 13 amino acids. The CDR3 protein is CASSSLDYNEQFF. Written as DNA, the CDR3 is TGTGCCAGCAGCTCACTCGATTACAATGAGCAGTTCTTC. The full variable domain, in which reference TRBV7-9 and TRBJ2-1 provide the parts outside the CDR3, is DTGVSQNPRHKITKRGQNVTFRCDPISEHNRLYWYRQTLGQGPEFLTYFQNEAQLEKSRLLSDRFSAERPKGSFSTLEIQRTEQGDSAMYLCASSSLDYNEQFFGPGTRLTVL.

Details on this clonotype: One junction end disagrees with the germline gene, perhaps due to a read error. The rearrangement uses TRBV5-1 and TRBJ2-1; no clear D gene. Looked up from germline, CDR1 is SGHRS and CDR2 is YFSETQ. CDR3 size: 11 residues. CDR3 amino acids: CARSFRNEQFF. CDR3 DNA: TGCGCCCGCAGCTTTCGGAATGAACAGTTCTTC.

A word on this clonotype: Just one base apart from a much larger clone, this may be a read error. This is likely a read error, given that the CDR3 carries no conserved phenylalanine or tryptophan at its end. The CDR3, as DNA: TGCAGTGCTAGGGAGTTGAACACTGAAGCTTTCCTT. Protein: CSARELNTEAFL. The chain couples TRBV20-1 to TRBJ1-1; no firm D call. There are 12 residues in the CDR3. V was pared by 3 bases and J by 0 bases, with 5 bases between. Germline CDR1 DFQATT, CDR2 SNEGSKA (reference sequence).

At least ten counts were recorded for this clonotype. The CDR3 reads CASSQGRLGTEAFF. The CDR3 DNA sequence: TGTGCCAGCTCACAGGGACGGCTAGGGACTGAAGCTTTCTTT. The J gene is TRBJ1-1, the V gene TRBV18; possibly TRBD1 for D (5 bases). The CDR3 extends over 14 amino acids. V was clipped by 4 bases and J by 5 bases, with 14 bases between them. CDR1 is KGHSH, CDR2 LQKENI, per germline.

This clonotype qualifies as medium-sized. This chain connects TRBV2 to TRBJ2-1; TRBD1 aligns across 8 bases. Germline V gene lookup returns CDR1 SNHLY and CDR2 FYNNEI. CDR3 length equals 13 residues. The trim removed 6 bases at V and 6 bases at J, leaving 4 bases unmatched. CDR3 sequence reads: CASRHDRGNEQFF. As DNA, the CDR3 is TGTGCCAGCAGGCATGACAGGGGCAATGAGCAGTTCTTC. Combining the CDR3 with reference TRBV2 and TRBJ2-1 gives the whole variable domain EPEVTQTPSHQVTQMGQEVILRCVPISNHLYFYWYRQILGQKVEFLVSFYNNEISEKSEIFDDQFSVERPDGSNFTLKIRSTKLEDSAMYFCASRHDRGNEQFFGPGTRLTVL.

There are many counts of this clonotype. This rearrangement joins TRBV4-1 to TRBJ2-5, with 10 bases lining up with TRBD2. The CDR3 totals 17 residues. Germline V gene data show CDR1 as MGHRA and CDR2 as YSYEKL. V was clipped by 6 bases and J by 2 bases; unmatched bases: 12. The CDR3 bases are TGCGCCAGCAGTCTGGGGATAGCGGGGGGCAGGCAAGAGACCCAGTACTTC. It encodes CASSLGIAGGRQETQYF.